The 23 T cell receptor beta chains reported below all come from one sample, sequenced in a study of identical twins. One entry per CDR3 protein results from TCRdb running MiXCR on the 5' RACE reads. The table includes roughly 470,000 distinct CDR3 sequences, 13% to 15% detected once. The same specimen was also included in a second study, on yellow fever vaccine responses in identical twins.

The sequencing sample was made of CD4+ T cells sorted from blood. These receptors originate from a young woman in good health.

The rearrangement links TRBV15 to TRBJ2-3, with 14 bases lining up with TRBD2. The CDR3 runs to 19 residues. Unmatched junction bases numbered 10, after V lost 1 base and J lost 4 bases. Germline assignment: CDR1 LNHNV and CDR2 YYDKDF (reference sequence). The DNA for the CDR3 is TGTGCCACCAGCAGAGGGGCGACTAGCGGGGGGGCAGGGGCAGATACGCAGTATTTT. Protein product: CATSRGATSGGAGADTQYF.

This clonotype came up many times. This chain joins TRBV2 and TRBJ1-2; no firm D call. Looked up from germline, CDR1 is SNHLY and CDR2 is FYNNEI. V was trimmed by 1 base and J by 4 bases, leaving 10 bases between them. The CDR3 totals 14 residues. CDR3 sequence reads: CASSEVQQFYGYTF. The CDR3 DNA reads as TGTGCCAGCAGTGAAGTTCAACAGTTCTATGGCTACACCTTC.

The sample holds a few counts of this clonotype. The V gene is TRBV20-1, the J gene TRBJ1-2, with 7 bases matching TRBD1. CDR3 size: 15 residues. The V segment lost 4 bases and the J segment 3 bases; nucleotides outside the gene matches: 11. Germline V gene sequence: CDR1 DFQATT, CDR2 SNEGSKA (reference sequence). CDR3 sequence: CSATGVGGADYGYTF. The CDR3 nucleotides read TGCAGTGCTACCGGGGTAGGGGGCGCAGACTATGGCTACACCTTC.

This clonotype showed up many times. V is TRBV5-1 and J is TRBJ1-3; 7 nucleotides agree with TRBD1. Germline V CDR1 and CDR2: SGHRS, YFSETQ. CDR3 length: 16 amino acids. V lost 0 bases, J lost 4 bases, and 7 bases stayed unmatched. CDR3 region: CASSLAGQENGNTIYF. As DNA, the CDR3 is TGCGCCAGCAGCTTGGCAGGACAGGAGAACGGAAACACCATATATTTT.

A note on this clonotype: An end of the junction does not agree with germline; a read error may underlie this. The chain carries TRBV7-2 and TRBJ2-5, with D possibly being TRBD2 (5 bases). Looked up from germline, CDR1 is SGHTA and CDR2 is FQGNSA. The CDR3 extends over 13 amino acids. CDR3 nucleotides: TGTGCCAGCAGCTTAGAAAGGCGGGCGGTTTTCAACTTC. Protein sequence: CASSLERRAVFNF. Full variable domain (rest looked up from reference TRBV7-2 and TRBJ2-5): GAGVSQSPSNKVTEKGKDVELRCDPISGHTALYWYRQSLGQGLEFLIYFQGNSAPDKSGLPSDRFSAERTGGSVSTLTIQRTQQEDSAVYLCASSLERRAVFNFGPGTRLLVL.

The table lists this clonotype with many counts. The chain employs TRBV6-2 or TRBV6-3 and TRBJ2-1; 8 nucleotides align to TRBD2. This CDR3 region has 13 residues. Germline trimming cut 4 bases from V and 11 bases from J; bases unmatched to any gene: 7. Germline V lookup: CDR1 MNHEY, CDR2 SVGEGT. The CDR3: CASSSQRESQQFF. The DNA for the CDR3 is TGTGCCAGCAGTTCCCAGCGGGAGAGTCAGCAGTTCTTC.

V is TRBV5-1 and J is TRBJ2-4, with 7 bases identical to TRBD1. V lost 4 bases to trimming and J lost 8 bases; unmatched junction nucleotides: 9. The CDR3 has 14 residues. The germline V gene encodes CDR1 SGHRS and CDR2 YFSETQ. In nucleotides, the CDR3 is TGCGCCAGCAGCGATACCGCAGGGGGAGACATTCAGTACTTC. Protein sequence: CASSDTAGGDIQYF.

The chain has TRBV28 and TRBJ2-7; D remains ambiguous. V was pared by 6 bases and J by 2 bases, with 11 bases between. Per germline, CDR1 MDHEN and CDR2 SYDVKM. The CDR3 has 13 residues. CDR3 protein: CASRIDNPYEQYF. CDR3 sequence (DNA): TGTGCCAGCAGGATTGACAATCCCTACGAGCAGTACTTC.

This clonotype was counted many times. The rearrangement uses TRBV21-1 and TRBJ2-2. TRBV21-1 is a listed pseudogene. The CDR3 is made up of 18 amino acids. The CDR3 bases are TGTGCCAGCAGCAACATCGGGCAGAGTGCCACGAACACCGGGGAGCTGTTTTTT. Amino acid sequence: CASSNIGQSATNTGELFF.

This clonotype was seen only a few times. The CDR3 bases are TGCAGCGTTGAAGTACCGGGGACAATCTATGGCTACACCTTC. Amino acids: CSVEVPGTIYGYTF. The chain recombines TRBV29-1 with TRBJ1-2, with TRBD1 as a possible D gene (6 bases). This CDR3 spans 14 amino acids. The V gene's germline CDR1 is SQVTM and CDR2 ANQGSEA. V lost 1 base, J lost 4 bases, and 13 bases lay in between.

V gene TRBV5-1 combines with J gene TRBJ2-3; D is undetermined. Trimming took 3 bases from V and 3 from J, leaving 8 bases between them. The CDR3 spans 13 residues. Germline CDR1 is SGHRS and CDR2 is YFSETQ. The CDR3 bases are TGCGCCAGCAGCTACCCAGCGACAGATACGCAGTATTTT. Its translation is CASSYPATDTQYF. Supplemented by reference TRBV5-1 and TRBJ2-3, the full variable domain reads KAGVTQTPRYLIKTRGQQVTLSCSPISGHRSVSWYQQTPGQGLQFLFEYFSETQRNKGNFPGRFSGRQFSNSRSEMNVSTLELGDSALYLCASSYPATDTQYFGPGTRLTVL.

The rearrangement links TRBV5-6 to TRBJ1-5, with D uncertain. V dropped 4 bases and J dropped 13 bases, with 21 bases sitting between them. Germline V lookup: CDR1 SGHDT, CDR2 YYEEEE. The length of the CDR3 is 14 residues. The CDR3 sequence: CASSTFLFIASQHF. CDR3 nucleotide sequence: TGTGCCAGCAGCACCTTCCTATTCATTGCTAGTCAGCATTTT.

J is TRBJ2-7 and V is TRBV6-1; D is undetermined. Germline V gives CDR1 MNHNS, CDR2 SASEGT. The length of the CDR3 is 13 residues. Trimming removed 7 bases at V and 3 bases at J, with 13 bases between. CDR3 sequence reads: CASTALEHYEQYF. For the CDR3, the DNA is TGTGCCAGCACCGCTCTCGAACACTACGAGCAGTACTTC.

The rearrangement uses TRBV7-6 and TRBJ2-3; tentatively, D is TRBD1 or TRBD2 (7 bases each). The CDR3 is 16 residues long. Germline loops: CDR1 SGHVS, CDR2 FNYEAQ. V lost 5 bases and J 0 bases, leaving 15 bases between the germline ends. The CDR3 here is CASSPQGGASTDTQYF. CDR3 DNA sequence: TGTGCCAGCAGCCCTCAGGGGGGGGCTAGCACAGATACGCAGTATTTT. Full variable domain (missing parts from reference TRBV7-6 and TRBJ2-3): GAGVSQSPRYKVTKRGQDVALRCDPISGHVSLYWYRQALGQGPEFLTYFNYEAQQDKSGLPNDRFSAERPEGSISTLTIQRTEQRDSAMYRCASSPQGGASTDTQYFGPGTRLTVL.

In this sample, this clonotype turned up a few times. The CDR3: CASSRIDSHYNSPLHF. The CDR3 region has the DNA TGTGCCAGCAGTCGAATCGACAGCCACTATAATTCACCCCTCCACTTT. The gene calls are TRBV11-2 and TRBJ1-6; TRBD1 is a possible D gene (5 bases). CDR3 size: 16 residues. V shed 6 bases and J shed 3 bases, with 15 bases lying between them. Germline-derived CDR1 and CDR2 are SGHAT and FQNNGV.

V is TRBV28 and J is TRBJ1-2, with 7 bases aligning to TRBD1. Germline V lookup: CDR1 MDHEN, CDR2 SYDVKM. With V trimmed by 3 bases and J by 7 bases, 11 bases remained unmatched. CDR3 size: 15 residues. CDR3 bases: TGTGCCAGCAGTTTCCAGCATCTCAGGACAGGTGGCTACACCTTC. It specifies CASSFQHLRTGGYTF.

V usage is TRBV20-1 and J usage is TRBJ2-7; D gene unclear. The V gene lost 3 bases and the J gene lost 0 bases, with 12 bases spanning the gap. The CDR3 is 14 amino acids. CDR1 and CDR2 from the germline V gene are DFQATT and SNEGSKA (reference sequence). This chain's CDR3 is CSARVRSSSYEQYF. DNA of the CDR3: TGCAGTGCTAGGGTCAGGAGCAGCTCCTACGAGCAGTACTTC.

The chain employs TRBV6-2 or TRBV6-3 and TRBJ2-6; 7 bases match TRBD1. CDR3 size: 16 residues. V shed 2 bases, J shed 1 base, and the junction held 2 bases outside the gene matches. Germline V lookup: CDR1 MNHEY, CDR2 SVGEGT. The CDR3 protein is CASSYTTGSGANVLTF. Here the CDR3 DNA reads TGTGCCAGCAGTTACACGACAGGGTCTGGGGCCAACGTCCTGACTTTC.

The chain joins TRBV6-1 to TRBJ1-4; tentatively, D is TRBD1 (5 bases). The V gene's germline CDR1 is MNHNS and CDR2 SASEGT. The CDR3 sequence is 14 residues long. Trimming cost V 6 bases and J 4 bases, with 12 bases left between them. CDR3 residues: CASSPEGSNEKLFF. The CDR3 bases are TGTGCCAGCAGCCCGGAGGGGAGTAATGAAAAACTGTTTTTT.

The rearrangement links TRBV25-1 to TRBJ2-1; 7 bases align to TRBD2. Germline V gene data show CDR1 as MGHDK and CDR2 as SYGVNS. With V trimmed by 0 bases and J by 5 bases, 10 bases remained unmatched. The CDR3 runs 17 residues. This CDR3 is CASSEYFAAGPNNEQFF. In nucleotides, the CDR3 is TGTGCCAGCAGTGAATATTTCGCAGCGGGACCGAACAATGAGCAGTTCTTC.

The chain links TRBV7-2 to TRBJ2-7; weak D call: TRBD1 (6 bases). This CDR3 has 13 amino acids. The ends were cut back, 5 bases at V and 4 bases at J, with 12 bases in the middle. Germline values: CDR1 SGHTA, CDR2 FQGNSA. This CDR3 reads CTSSMDSPYEQYF. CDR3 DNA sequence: TGTACCAGCAGCATGGACAGTCCTTACGAGCAGTACTTC.

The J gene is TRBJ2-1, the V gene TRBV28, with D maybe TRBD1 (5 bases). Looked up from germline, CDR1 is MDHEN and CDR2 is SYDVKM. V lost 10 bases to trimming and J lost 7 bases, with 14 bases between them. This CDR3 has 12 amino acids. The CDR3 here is CATSLPGNEQFF. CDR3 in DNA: TGTGCCACCTCGCTCCCAGGGAATGAGCAGTTCTTC.

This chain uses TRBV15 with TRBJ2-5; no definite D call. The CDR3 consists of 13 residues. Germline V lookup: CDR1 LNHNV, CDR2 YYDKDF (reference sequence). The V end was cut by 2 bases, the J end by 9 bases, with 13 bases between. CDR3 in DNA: TGTGCCACCAGCAGACCACCCCTCCCGGCCCAGTACTTC. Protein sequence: CATSRPPLPAQYF.